This TCR beta chain was captured by sequencing in a study of spatial heterogeneity in lung cancer. The study's findings and limits: Expanded intratumoral alpha and beta TCR counts tracked tumor mutation counts.

TCRdb analysed the 5' RACE reads with MiXCR anew, one entry per CDR3 protein. The data hold 17,000 or so distinct CDR3 sequences, with over 7% observed a single time. Sample time point: sample taken at primary tumor resection. Comments on this clonotype: The antigen remains unidentified.

The sample in question was lung tumor tissue, obtained at surgery. This TCR derives from a female donor with early-stage non-small cell lung cancer.

The CDR3 loop reads CASSLGDSDYGYTF. DNA of the CDR3: TGTGCCAGCAGCTTAGGGGACAGCGACTATGGCTACACCTTC. J is TRBJ1-2 and V is TRBV7-8; 7 bases line up with TRBD1. CDR1 and CDR2 from the germline V gene are SGHVS and FQNEAQ. CDR3 size: 14 residues. V gave up 1 base and J gave up 3 bases; unmatched junction bases: 2. Variable domain in full (rest from reference TRBV7-8 and TRBJ1-2): GAGVSQSPRYKVAKRGQDVALRCDPISGHVSLFWYQQALGQGPEFLTYFQNEAQLDKSGLPSDRFFAERPEGSVSTLKIQRTQQEDSAVYLCASSLGDSDYGYTFGSGTRLTVV.